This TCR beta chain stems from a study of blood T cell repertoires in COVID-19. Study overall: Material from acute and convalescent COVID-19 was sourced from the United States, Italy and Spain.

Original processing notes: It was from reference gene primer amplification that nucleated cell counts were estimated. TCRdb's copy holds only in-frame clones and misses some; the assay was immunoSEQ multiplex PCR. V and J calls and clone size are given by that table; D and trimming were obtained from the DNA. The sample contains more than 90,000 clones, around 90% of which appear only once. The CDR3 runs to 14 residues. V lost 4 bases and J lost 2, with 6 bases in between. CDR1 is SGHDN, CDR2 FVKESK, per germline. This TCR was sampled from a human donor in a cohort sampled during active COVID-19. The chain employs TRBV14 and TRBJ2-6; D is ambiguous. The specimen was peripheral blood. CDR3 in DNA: TGTGCCAGCAGCCCTGCGGCTGGGGCCAACGTCCTGACTTTC. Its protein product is CASSPAAGANVLTF.